Each of the 3 T cell receptor beta chains below was sequenced from the same sample in a study of response to subunit inactivated influenza vaccine. TCRdb fed the RT-PCR reads into MiXCR, producing one record per CDR3 protein. The table includes 650,000 to 800,000 distinct CDR3 sequences, 11% to 15% detected once. This sample comprised PBMCs from blood, obtained less than 15 days before vaccination. These receptors were obtained from a man in his fifties who received an inactivated influenza vaccine.

The chain couples TRBV20-1 to TRBJ1-1; tentatively, D is TRBD1 (5 bases). Germline V gene sequence: CDR1 DFQATT, CDR2 SNEGSKA (reference sequence). There are 13 residues in the CDR3. With 6 bases removed from V and 4 bases from J, the gap between germline ends came to 15 bases. In DNA form, the CDR3 reads TGCAGTGCGACGGGGGGGGTTAGCACTGAAGCTTTCTTT. As protein: CSATGGVSTEAFF.

The rearrangement joins TRBV29-1 to TRBJ2-7; tentatively, D is TRBD1 or TRBD2 (5 bases each). Germline CDR1 is SQVTM and CDR2 is ANQGSEA. CDR3 size: 13 residues. V was cut by 3 bases and J by 5 bases, with 14 bases left in between. The CDR3 DNA follows: TGCAGCGTTGAGAGGGGCCCCGGACACGAGCAGTACTTC. Its protein product is CSVERGPGHEQYF.

There are a few counts of this clonotype. The chain joins TRBV7-9 to TRBJ2-1, with TRBD2 matching 9 bases. There are 16 residues in the CDR3. The germline gives CDR1 SEHNR, CDR2 FQNEAQ (reference sequence). Trimming cost V 5 bases and J 10 bases; bases outside gene matches: 15. CDR3 DNA sequence: TGTGCCAGCAGCATCGGACTAGCGTACGACACTGACGAGCAGTTCTTC. Protein sequence: CASSIGLAYDTDEQFF.